This T cell receptor beta chain was profiled in a study of T cell responses to AZD1222 COVID-19 vaccine (dated by TCRdb to the early 2020s). Notes on the research overall: AZD1222 recipients given second doses at about 4 weeks or at about 12 weeks were pooled, since spike-specific TCR depth and breadth were not found to differ between the two schedules. TCR sequencing covered some 240 trial participants: about 210 given two doses of AZD1222 and 26 given two doses of MenACWY control vaccine. Trial participants were enrolled by age into subgroups of 18-55, 56-69 and 70-plus years, and around 150, 29 and 61 TCR-sequenced participants, respectively, were included in these subgroups.

The CDR3 regions of human TCRbeta chains were analyzed by immunosequencing. The authors' analysis ran thus. Repertoire TCRs were matched against a reference library of SARS-CoV-2-specific TCRs generated with the MIRA antigen-specificity platform. Breadth was defined as the fraction of unique TCRs that were SARS-CoV-2-associated, and depth was defined as the fraction of total T cells that were SARS-CoV-2-associated. Using the MIRA data, each spike-specific TCR was mapped to the spike region that the TCR reacts to and placed in a CD4 or CD8 class. Log10-transformed breadth and depth values were compared by one-way ANOVA with Sidak's multiple comparisons tests. In TCRdb, the immuneACCESS table is reduced to in-frame sequences with V and J assigned. These tables do not hold every clone; where another copy was compared, an unresolved V gene accounts for under half, and the others remain unexplained. V and J calls and clone size follow that table, whereas D and trimming were derived from the DNA. This sample lists about 180,000 clones; 85% to 95% were detected once. Of the sample, 2.5% to 3% is held by the ten largest clones.

This sample's time point label indicates: baseline before first vaccination. The vaccinee samples were drawn from two UK trials, COV001 and COV002, one of which was a single-blind randomized controlled phase 2/3 trial testing AZD1222 (ChAdOx1 nCoV-19) in healthy adults. For TCRbeta chain sequencing, PBMC samples from trial participants were taken at day 0 and at day 28 after the second dose. A word on this clone: Its antigen specificity is not known. Base qualities were left out, and no much larger clone turns up one base away.

What the study reported, not specific to this receptor: The 56-69-year group was small, and its depth increase did not reach significance, likely because of low power. After two AZD1222 doses, spike-specific TCR breadth and depth were significantly higher than at day 0 and than in MenACWY recipients. Participants were mostly white British and included more females than males, and it was suggested by the authors that clonal diversity may have been underestimated. Because no samples from the day 14 peak response were available, repertoires could be characterized only after the peak T cell response. The whole spike protein was spanned by vaccine-associated CD4 TCRs, and dominant responses were seen in regions 160-218 and 743-854. Reportedly, close to half of the unique spike-specific TCRs recognized epitopes lying outside the regions that are mutated in the B.1.351 and B.1.1.7 variants. Conclusions about previously exposed vaccinees are limited, since just 6 or 7 AZD1222 recipients were seropositive for SARS-CoV-2 at baseline.

From the cysteine up to the phenylalanine, the CDR3 has a length of 14 residues. Only the CDR3 part of the read is kept: 42 bases, read in frame from the first base. At the junction V is shortened by 5 bases and J by 7 bases, with 17 bases in between. From a lookup of the germline V gene (reference sequence), CDR1 and CDR2 are MNHEY and SMNVEV. This specimen was peripheral blood, taken on day 0 of AZD1222 vaccination. The V gene is TRBV27 and the J gene is TRBJ1-1; the D gene is perhaps TRBD1, on 6 matching bases. The source of this sequence is an adult in good health. The nucleotide sequence is given as TGTGCCAGCAGTACCCAACCCGACAGGTATGAAGCTTTCTTT. Its translation reads: CASSTQPDRYEAFF.